The 17 T cell receptor beta chains reported below all come from one sample, sequenced in a study of spatial heterogeneity in lung cancer. Regarding time point: blood at routine non-recurrence follow-up after resection. TCRdb re-called the 5' RACE reads with MiXCR, one entry per CDR3 protein. The sample carries 35,000 to 45,000 distinct CDR3 sequences, 20% to 25% recorded once. The starting material was PBMCs, obtained at follow-up. The receptors stem from a female donor with early-stage non-small cell lung cancer.

The rearrangement uses TRBV28 and TRBJ2-7; D is perhaps TRBD1 (5 bases). CDR3 length equals 15 residues. Trimming cost V 3 bases and J 6 bases, with 18 bases left between them. Germline lookup yields CDR1 MDHEN and CDR2 SYDVKM. CDR3 amino acids: CASSLVTGQGSEQYV. CDR3 in DNA: TGTGCCAGCAGTTTGGTTACCGGGCAGGGTAGCGAGCAGTACGTC.

Here the CDR3 DNA reads TGTGCCAGGAGACAACAGTTCGACACTGAAGCTTTCTTT. It translates to CARRQQFDTEAFF. This chain links TRBV6-9 with TRBJ1-1, with D hard to call. CDR3 size: 13 residues. V dropped 9 bases and J dropped 3 bases, with 14 bases sitting between them. Looked up from germline, CDR1 is MNHGY and CDR2 is SVAAGI.

This clonotype showed up many times. The chain carries TRBV20-1 and TRBJ2-1; no reliable D call. The CDR3 contains 11 residues. In germline, CDR1 is DFQATT, CDR2 SNEGSKA (reference sequence). Trimming took off 6 bases at V and 2 bases at J, with 5 bases between the two ends. CDR3 DNA sequence: TGCAGTGCCGTGGCCTACAATGAGCAGTTCTTC. Translated, it gives CSAVAYNEQFF.

The V and J genes are TRBV5-5 and TRBJ2-2; D call uncertain. This CDR3 region has 15 residues. The germline CDR1 and CDR2 sequences are SGHKS and YYEKEE (reference sequence). Trimming shortened V by 0 bases and J by 1 base, and 7 bases separated the two germline ends. The CDR3 loop reads CASSLGPGNTGELFF. CDR3 bases: TGTGCCAGCAGCTTGGGACCGGGGAACACCGGGGAGCTGTTTTTT.

About this clonotype itself: A much larger clone lies a single base off, so this may be a read error. Likely a read error: the CDR3 ends without its conserved phenylalanine or tryptophan. The CDR3 here is CASTINAGLAGVAEQFS. As DNA, the CDR3 is TGTGCCAGCACCATCAATGCTGGGCTAGCGGGAGTAGCCGAGCAGTTCTCC. The gene calls are TRBV27 and TRBJ2-1, with 10 positions matching TRBD2. Germline V gene data show CDR1 as MNHEY and CDR2 as SMNVEV (reference sequence). The CDR3 sequence is 17 residues long. V lost 7 bases to trimming and J lost 10 bases; unmatched junction nucleotides: 19.

The chain uses TRBV11-2 and TRBJ2-5, with TRBD2 matching 12 bases. The junction had 8 bases not matched to a gene; V was cut back by 2 bases and J by 4 bases. The CDR3 contains 17 residues. Germline V gives CDR1 SGHAT, CDR2 FQNNGV. The DNA of the CDR3 is TGTGCCAGCAGCTTACTTCCGCTAGCGGGGGGGCGAGAGACCCAGTACTTC. Protein product: CASSLLPLAGGRETQYF.

The V call is TRBV5-1, the J call TRBJ1-1; D possibly corresponds to TRBD1 (5 bases). Trimming took off 5 bases at V and 7 bases at J, with 9 bases between the two ends. The germline V gene encodes CDR1 SGHRS and CDR2 YFSETQ. The CDR3 covers 11 residues. The CDR3 DNA reads as TGCGCCAGCAGACAGGACATTGAAGCTTTCTTT. Its translation is CASRQDIEAFF. Full variable domain (outside the CDR3, taken from reference TRBV5-1 and TRBJ1-1): KAGVTQTPRYLIKTRGQQVTLSCSPISGHRSVSWYQQTPGQGLQFLFEYFSETQRNKGNFPGRFSGRQFSNSRSEMNVSTLELGDSALYLCASRQDIEAFFGQGTRLTVV.

This clonotype came up many times. This chain uses TRBV5-4 with TRBJ1-4; the D is unclear. The V gene's germline CDR1 is SGHNT and CDR2 YYREEE (reference sequence). Trimming shortened V by 2 bases and J by 8 bases, and 13 bases separated the two germline ends. This CDR3 spans 14 amino acids. CDR3 protein: CASSLGPDKEKLFF. CDR3 bases: TGTGCCAGCAGCTTAGGGCCGGATAAGGAAAAACTGTTTTTT.

This clonotype was detected a few times. The chain carries TRBV12-3 or TRBV12-4 and TRBJ2-5, with 8 bases matching TRBD2. The CDR3 has 14 residues. The trim removed 8 bases at V and 2 bases at J, leaving 7 bases unmatched. CDR3 region: CASLLAGSQETQYF. CDR3 sequence (DNA): TGTGCCAGCCTCTTAGCGGGAAGTCAAGAGACCCAGTACTTC.

The chain couples TRBV6-6 to TRBJ2-3, with TRBD2 as a possible D gene (5 bases). The ends were cut back, 5 bases at V and 7 bases at J, with 16 bases in the middle. CDR1 is MNHNY, CDR2 SVGAGI, per germline (reference sequence). The CDR3 runs to 14 residues. The CDR3 protein is CASSSEGRRNTQYF. The CDR3 DNA reads as TGTGCCAGCAGTAGCGAGGGAAGGAGAAATACGCAGTATTTT.

A word on this clonotype: A much bigger clone sits one base away, suggesting this may be a read error. The J gene is TRBJ2-2, the V gene TRBV11-3; 7 bases map to TRBD2. CDR1 is SGHNT and CDR2 is YENEEA in the germline V gene. V dropped 3 bases and J dropped 7; count of bases not matched to a gene: 5. CDR3 length: 14 amino acids. The CDR3 bases are TGTGCCAGCAGCTTTGGCGGGAGCATCGGGGAGCTGTTTTTT. Its translation: CASSFGGSIGELFF.

Only one count was recorded for this clonotype. A much larger clone differs by one base, so this may be a read error. The V gene is TRBV7-3, the J gene TRBJ2-1, with TRBD2 matching 8 bases. The CDR3 length is 14 residues. The germline V gene encodes CDR1 SGHTA and CDR2 FQGTGA. The CDR3 region is CGSSPRGGYNEQFF. CDR3 coding DNA: TGTGGCAGCAGCCCCCGGGGGGGGTACAATGAGCAGTTCTTC.

This clonotype came up many times. The rearrangement links TRBV7-3 to TRBJ2-5; 10 nucleotides agree with TRBD2. V dropped 5 bases and J dropped 5; count of bases not matched to a gene: 11. The CDR3 is made up of 16 amino acids. Germline V CDR1 and CDR2: SGHTA, FQGTGA. The CDR3 loop is CASSPHSGRAGETQYF. CDR3 DNA: TGTGCCAGCAGCCCTCACAGCGGGAGGGCCGGGGAGACCCAGTACTTC.

V and J are TRBV11-2 and TRBJ1-3; D gene ambiguous. Germline V CDR1 and CDR2: SGHAT, FQNNGV. Between the trimmed V and J ends, which lost 0 bases and 0 bases, there was a span of 9 bases. The CDR3 consists of 16 residues. The CDR3 DNA follows: TGTGCCAGCAGCTTAGAGGCCGCGATCTCTGGAAACACCATATATTTT. This gives the protein CASSLEAAISGNTIYF. Full variable domain (missing parts from reference TRBV11-2 and TRBJ1-3): EAGVAQSPRYKIIEKRQSVAFWCNPISGHATLYWYQQILGQGPKLLIQFQNNGVVDDSQLPKDRFSAERLKGVDSTLKIQPAKLEDSAVYLCASSLEAAISGNTIYFGEGSWLTVV.

This clonotype was counted only a few times. The CDR3 spells CASSTRGGSSKGSPLHF. Written as DNA, the CDR3 is TGTGCCAGTAGTACCCGAGGGGGGAGCAGTAAAGGTTCACCCCTCCACTTT. V usage is TRBV19 and J usage is TRBJ1-6, with a possible D match to TRBD1 (6 bases). This CDR3 has 17 amino acids. Trimming pared 4 bases from V and 9 bases from J, leaving 22 bases between. Germline V lookup: CDR1 LNHDA, CDR2 SQIVND (reference sequence). Together with reference TRBV19 and TRBJ1-6, the CDR3 gives the full variable domain: DGGITQSPKYLFRKEGQNVTLSCEQNLNHDAMYWYRQDPGQGLRLIYYSQIVNDFQKGDIAEGYSVSREKKESFPLTVTSAQKNPTAFYLCASSTRGGSSKGSPLHFGNGTRLTVT.

The chain couples TRBV30 to TRBJ1-1; TRBD1 matches 8 bases. The CDR3 is made up of 13 amino acids. Losses at the gene ends were 1 base for V and 5 bases for J; bases not matched to a gene: 3. Germline lookup yields CDR1 GTSNPN and CDR2 SVGIG (reference sequence). CDR3 in amino acids: CAWSETGVTEAFF. CDR3 coding DNA: TGTGCCTGGAGTGAGACAGGGGTAACTGAAGCTTTCTTT.

V and J are TRBV19 and TRBJ2-2; D is possibly TRBD1 or TRBD2 (5 bases each). This CDR3 has 12 amino acids. The germline V gene has CDR1 LNHDA and CDR2 SQIVND (reference sequence). V shed 7 bases and J shed 7 bases, with 10 bases lying between them. In DNA, the CDR3 is TGTGCCAGTACCCATGGGGGCGGGGAGCTGTTTTTT. Translation: CASTHGGGELFF.